One and the same sample provided the 23 T cell receptor beta chains below, sequenced in a study of cytomegalovirus exposure and HLA in healthy donors. This PCR relied on a set of 60 Vbeta primers and 13 Jbeta primers. Measured with immunoSEQ multiplex PCR; TCRdb has only the in-frame clones, and not every one. In all, the sample yields 190,000 or so clones. Sequenced material: PBMCs. These receptors came from a boy aged 5 to 17 in good health and CMV-seronegative.

V usage is TRBV2 and J usage is TRBJ1-2; D gene uncertain. Germline values: CDR1 SNHLY, CDR2 FYNNEI. Trimming removed 6 bases at V and 7 bases at J, with 9 bases between. CDR3 length equals 11 residues. The CDR3, as DNA: TGTGCCAGCAGCCCAGAGGGTGGCTACACCTTC. As protein: CASSPEGGYTF.

CDR3 region: CASSLDRGADTQYF. In DNA, the CDR3 is TGCGCCAGCAGCTTGGACAGGGGGGCAGATACGCAGTATTTT. The J gene is TRBJ2-3, the V gene TRBV5-1; 8 bases are shared with TRBD1. The CDR3 has 14 amino acids. Trimming cost V 0 bases and J 4 bases; bases outside gene matches: 1. CDR1 is SGHRS and CDR2 is YFSETQ in the germline V gene. Drawing the rest from reference TRBV5-1 and TRBJ2-3, the complete variable domain is KAGVTQTPRYLIKTRGQQVTLSCSPISGHRSVSWYQQTPGQGLQFLFEYFSETQRNKGNFPGRFSGRQFSNSRSEMNVSTLELGDSALYLCASSLDRGADTQYFGPGTRLTVL.

The chain joins TRBV5-4 to TRBJ2-7; TRBD1 aligns across 9 bases. Germline CDR1 is SGHNT and CDR2 is YYREEE (reference sequence). The CDR3 runs 15 residues. V lost 4 bases to trimming and J lost 7 bases; unmatched junction nucleotides: 12. The CDR3 bases are TGTGCCAGCAGCGGAACGGACAGGGGAGGGTTTGAGCAGTACTTC. Its protein product is CASSGTDRGGFEQYF.

The CDR3 sequence: CASSFMGQGDGYTF. CDR3 in DNA: TGTGCCAGCAGCTTCATGGGACAGGGAGATGGCTACACCTTC. The chain links TRBV5-8 to TRBJ1-2; 9 positions agree with TRBD1. After removal of 2 bases from V and 6 bases from J, the junction contained 5 bases not matched to a gene. CDR1 SGHTS and CDR2 YDEGEE come from the germline V gene. This CDR3 has 14 residues.

J is TRBJ1-1 and V is TRBV28; TRBD1 is a possible D gene (6 bases). CDR3 length: 15 amino acids. Germline V gene lookup returns CDR1 MDHEN and CDR2 SYDVKM. V lost 2 bases to trimming and J lost 1 base, with 11 bases between them. CDR3 sequence: CASSLGGAGNTEAFF. CDR3 bases: TGTGCCAGCAGTTTAGGGGGGGCCGGGAACACTGAAGCTTTCTTT.

The chain couples TRBV19 to TRBJ1-5, with unresolved D. Germline assignment: CDR1 LNHDA and CDR2 SQIVND (reference sequence). With 3 bases removed from V and 3 bases from J, the gap between germline ends came to 15 bases. This CDR3 comprises 16 residues. The CDR3 region is CASSIIGGLPNQPQHF. CDR3 nucleotide sequence: TGTGCCAGTAGTATCATAGGAGGGCTCCCCAATCAGCCCCAGCATTTT.

This rearrangement joins TRBV7-9 to TRBJ1-1; D remains ambiguous. V lost 1 base and J lost 6, with 15 bases in between. The CDR3 is 15 amino acids. Germline loops: CDR1 SEHNR, CDR2 FQNEAQ (reference sequence). The CDR3 here is CASSLGAGRGSEAFF. For the CDR3, the DNA is TGTGCCAGCAGCTTAGGGGCCGGGCGGGGATCTGAAGCTTTCTTT.

V gene TRBV30 combines with J gene TRBJ1-5, with D unclear. The CDR3 has 12 amino acids. Germline V gene sequence: CDR1 GTSNPN, CDR2 SVGIG (reference sequence). The germline V and J ends were trimmed by 7 bases and 3 bases, with 10 bases remaining between them. CDR3 DNA: TGTGCCTCGGGGAGGGCCAATCAGCCCCAGCATTTT. Translated, it gives CASGRANQPQHF.

V and J are TRBV5-5 and TRBJ1-2; D is uncertain. Trimming stripped 4 bases from V and 5 bases from J, with 15 bases between. The length of the CDR3 is 14 residues. Germline V gene data show CDR1 as SGHKS and CDR2 as YYEKEE (reference sequence). CDR3 DNA: TGTGCCAGCAGCCAAGGAGGGTTGCGGTATGGCTACACCTTC. Protein product: CASSQGGLRYGYTF.

The chain is built from TRBV27 and TRBJ1-1; 7 bases are a match to TRBD1. Germline values: CDR1 MNHEY, CDR2 SMNVEV (reference sequence). This CDR3 is 14 amino acids long. Trimming took 5 bases from V and 0 from J; bases not matched to a gene: 3. The CDR3 loop is CASSERGLNTEAFF. The CDR3 DNA reads as TGTGCCAGCAGTGAAAGGGGGCTGAACACTGAAGCTTTCTTT.

The chain links TRBV29-1 to TRBJ2-1; D is possibly TRBD1 (5 bases). Looked up from germline, CDR1 is SQVTM and CDR2 is ANQGSEA. CDR3 length: 12 residues. Deletions cut 5 bases from V and 4 bases from J, with 9 bases between. The CDR3 is CSVRRTYNEQFF. The DNA of the CDR3 is TGCAGCGTTCGACGGACATACAATGAGCAGTTCTTC.

The rearrangement links TRBV27 to TRBJ2-2; the D gene is possibly TRBD2 (5 bases). Trimming pared 8 bases from V and 6 bases from J, leaving 7 bases between. Germline CDR1 and CDR2: MNHEY and SMNVEV (reference sequence). The CDR3 spans 11 residues. The DNA for the CDR3 is TGTGCCAGCCGGGGTGCCGGGGAGCTGTTTTTT. Protein sequence: CASRGAGELFF.

The V gene is TRBV28, the J gene TRBJ1-5, with D perhaps matching TRBD1 (5 bases). Trimming pared 8 bases from V and 7 bases from J, leaving 12 bases between. Germline CDR1 reads MDHEN; CDR2 reads SYDVKM. The CDR3 consists of 12 residues. CDR3 DNA: TGTGCCAGCCTAAAAGGGGTCCAGCCCCAGCATTTT. Amino acid sequence: CASLKGVQPQHF.

The chain combines TRBV7-2 with TRBJ2-7; 9 nucleotides align to TRBD1. The V segment lost 8 bases and the J segment 5 bases; nucleotides outside the gene matches: 7. The germline V gene encodes CDR1 SGHTA and CDR2 FQGNSA. The CDR3 spans 13 residues. The CDR3 DNA sequence: TGTGCCAGCGCCAAGGACAGGGGCCACGAGCAGTACTTC. Its translation is CASAKDRGHEQYF.

V usage is TRBV9 and J usage is TRBJ1-4; D call uncertain. Per the germline V gene, CDR1 is SGDLS and CDR2 is YYNGEE. This CDR3 is 14 amino acids long. The germline V and J ends were trimmed by 0 bases and 13 bases, with 16 bases remaining between them. The CDR3 spells CASSVDDTPSGLFF. DNA of the CDR3: TGTGCCAGCAGCGTAGATGATACACCATCAGGACTGTTTTTT.

This chain connects TRBV7-2 to TRBJ2-5; perhaps TRBD1 as D (5 bases). Germline V gene sequence: CDR1 SGHTA, CDR2 FQGNSA. V dropped 5 bases and J dropped 5 bases, with 15 bases sitting between them. The CDR3 sequence is 14 residues long. The CDR3 DNA reads as TGTGCCAGCAGCCGTCTGGACAAGAGGGAGACCCAGTACTTC. This codes for CASSRLDKRETQYF.

This chain uses TRBV5-6 with TRBJ2-2; D call uncertain. The V gene lost 3 bases and the J gene lost 9 bases, with 9 bases spanning the gap. There are 12 residues in the CDR3. Per the germline V gene, CDR1 is SGHDT and CDR2 is YYEEEE. In nucleotides, the CDR3 is TGTGCCAGCAGCTCGCGCCCCCGGGAGCTGTTTTTT. It encodes CASSSRPRELFF.

Regarding this clone: The sample has other DNA sequences that encode this CDR3 too. The chain is built from TRBV5-1 and TRBJ1-1; TRBD1 agrees at 10 bases. The length of the CDR3 is 15 residues. The junction had 6 bases not matched to a gene; V was cut back by 7 bases and J by 0 bases. Germline assignment: CDR1 SGHRS and CDR2 YFSETQ. The CDR3 loop reads CASGTDRGLNTEAFF. DNA of the CDR3: TGCGCCAGCGGGACCGACAGGGGGCTGAACACTGAAGCTTTCTTT. Based on the CDR3 plus reference TRBV5-1 and TRBJ1-1, the full variable domain is KAGVTQTPRYLIKTRGQQVTLSCSPISGHRSVSWYQQTPGQGLQFLFEYFSETQRNKGNFPGRFSGRQFSNSRSEMNVSTLELGDSALYLCASGTDRGLNTEAFFGQGTRLTVV.

The chain has TRBV5-1 and TRBJ2-7, with a weak D call TRBD1 (6 bases). This CDR3 region has 14 residues. Looked up from germline, CDR1 is SGHRS and CDR2 is YFSETQ. Trimming stripped 3 bases from V and 1 base from J, with 11 bases between. The CDR3 loop reads CASSSGTRSYEQYF. CDR3 nucleotides: TGCGCCAGCAGCTCCGGGACACGGTCCTACGAGCAGTACTTC.

The CDR3 spells CAWSGGQWGEKLFF. CDR3 nucleotide sequence: TGTGCCTGGAGTGGGGGCCAATGGGGTGAAAAACTGTTTTTT. The chain links TRBV30 to TRBJ1-4; D might be TRBD1 (5 bases). Trimming took 1 base from V and 7 from J, leaving 13 bases between them. Germline CDR1 and CDR2: GTSNPN and SVGIG (reference sequence). This CDR3 contains 14 residues. Drawing the rest from reference TRBV30 and TRBJ1-4, the complete variable domain is SQTIHQWPATLVQPVGSPLSLECTVEGTSNPNLYWYRQAAGRGLQLLFYSVGIGQISSEVPQNLSASRPQDRQFILSSKKLLLSDSGFYLCAWSGGQWGEKLFFGSGTQLSVL.

The chain recombines TRBV19 with TRBJ2-2, with TRBD1 identical over 9 bases. The germline CDR1 and CDR2 sequences are LNHDA and SQIVND (reference sequence). The ends lost 5 bases at V and 7 bases at J; junction bases unmatched: 5. The CDR3 is 14 amino acids. CDR3 amino acids: CASSWDRVLGELFF. CDR3 coding DNA: TGTGCCAGTAGTTGGGACAGGGTCCTCGGGGAGCTGTTTTTT.

This chain links TRBV19 with TRBJ1-1, with D tentatively TRBD1 (5 bases). The CDR3 has 14 amino acids. V was shortened by 6 bases and J by 1 base, with 12 bases between the two germline ends. CDR1 and CDR2 from the germline V gene are LNHDA and SQIVND (reference sequence). The CDR3 coding sequence is TGTGCCAGTAGGGGAGGGGTAGGGAACACTGAAGCTTTCTTT. Its translation: CASRGGVGNTEAFF. Supplemented by reference TRBV19 and TRBJ1-1, the full variable domain reads DGGITQSPKYLFRKEGQNVTLSCEQNLNHDAMYWYRQDPGQGLRLIYYSQIVNDFQKGDIAEGYSVSREKKESFPLTVTSAQKNPTAFYLCASRGGVGNTEAFFGQGTRLTVV.

The chain carries TRBV7-2 and TRBJ2-1; 7 bases match TRBD2. In germline, CDR1 is SGHTA, CDR2 FQGNSA. The CDR3 totals 15 residues. V lost 2 bases, J lost 2 bases, and 3 bases stayed unmatched. CDR3 nucleotides: TGTGCCAGCAGCTTATACGCGGGGGCCTACAATGAGCAGTTCTTC. Its protein is CASSLYAGAYNEQFF. The full variable domain, rest sourced from reference TRBV7-2 and TRBJ2-1, is GAGVSQSPSNKVTEKGKDVELRCDPISGHTALYWYRQSLGQGLEFLIYFQGNSAPDKSGLPSDRFSAERTGGSVSTLTIQRTQQEDSAVYLCASSLYAGAYNEQFFGPGTRLTVL.